Sequencing of this T cell receptor beta chain was carried out in a study of blood T cells in healthy people across ages (dated by TCRdb to the mid-2010s). Concerning the study at large: Template switching captured roughly one uniquely barcoded TCR beta cDNA molecule per two T cells in model experiments. Donors were grouped into four age groups: young (average approximately 16 years), middle-aged (39), aged (approximately 58) and long-lived (around 80). To avoid experimental bias, donors of different ages were randomly spread across the sequencing lanes. The study measured age-related changes in TCR beta repertoire diversity using deep sequencing normalized with unique cDNA molecular identifiers. Two additional independent replicas of 1 million unique cDNA reads from the same blood draw were analyzed for two donors (one aged 18 to 30 and one aged 80 or older).

From the cysteine through the phenylalanine, the CDR3 covers 15 amino acids. Only the CDR3 DNA stays, 45 bases, in frame from base 1. CDR1 MGHRA and CDR2 YSYEKL are derived from the germline V gene. The V end gives up 3 bases and the J end 7 bases, leaving 6 bases in the junction not matched to a gene. As concerns this clonotype: It lacks a known antigen. Within one base of it there is no much larger clone, and no base qualities were kept.

Study-wide conclusions, independent of this receptor: Because the CMV infection status of the donors was unknown, age-related changes in expanded clonotypes may potentially have been confounded. Compared with the aged group, the long-lived group had more naive CD4+ T cells, fewer expanded clones and increased TCR diversity, suggesting age selection. Conclusive comparison of naive and antigen-experienced compartments was prevented by the profiling of bulk unsorted PBMCs. Total diversity estimates from one million sequenced T cells were considered lower bounds and underestimates. As age increased, observed TCR beta diversity per million T cells dropped in a roughly linear way, and a significant reduction was already evident by age 40. Observed TCR beta diversity correlated strongly with the percentage of naive T cells measured by flow cytometry.

Systemically healthy Caucasian individuals from Russia, some 38 in total and aged about 6 to 95 years, were included as donors. Each donor gave 8 to 10 milliliters of peripheral blood, drawn into EDTA-treated Vacutainer tubes. Ficoll-Paque density-gradient centrifugation was used to isolate PBMCs, with at least 6.5 million per sample. Trizol reagent was used to extract total RNA from the PBMCs, yielding at least 5 micrograms per sample. For every donor, flow cytometry on a PBMC aliquot measured the percentage of naive CD45RAhigh/CD27high T cells. Receptor libraries were prepared by 5' RACE. The sample was run on an Illumina HiSeq 2500. A second PCR of roughly 7 to 11 cycles was performed with a sample-barcoded 5' primer and a J-beta primer mix. A template-switch 5' adaptor carrying 12 random nucleotides introduced a unique molecular identifier onto each TCR beta cDNA molecule. Each sample yielded at least 3 million CDR3-containing paired-end reads. All of the RNA was converted into first-strand cDNA using the Mint cDNA synthesis kit, with a TRBC-specific oligonucleotide serving as the primer. After uracil-DNA glycosylase treatment, a first 18-cycle PCR used universal primers M1SS and BC2_uni_R on all cDNA. In the original analysis: Each sample was normalized by randomly selecting 1 million high-quality reads, each carrying a distinct molecular identifier. Instead of being binned into consensus sequences, reads that shared molecular identifiers were thrown out. MiTCR, set to a Q25 quality threshold and the strictest error-elimination algorithm, was used for CDR3 identification, clonotype clustering and error correction. A nonparametric unseen species model with Euler transformation was used to estimate a lower bound on total TCR beta diversity. TCRdb redid the processing of the public reads, applying fastp at Q25 and MiXCR, and retained in-frame beta chains. Here each entry gathers all rows of one CDR3 protein and keeps the most common genes and DNA. The V and J calls and clone size come from TCRdb's table, not from the authors' own analysis. The sample data list about 580,000 distinct CDR3 sequences, and more than 45% of these were observed just once. Roughly 24% of the sample goes to the ten largest clones.

The sample was blood. Recombination joined TRBV4-1 with TRBJ1-6, with 7 middle bases fitting TRBD1. The sequence was collected from a man older than 75 in good health. In nucleotides, the sequence is TGCGCCAGCAGCCATCCGACAGGGCTCAATTCACCCCTCCACTTT. It translates to CASSHPTGLNSPLHF.